Sequencing of this TCR beta chain was carried out in a study of T-cell memory formation after mild COVID-19. The study's findings and limits: Some clones that responded turned up in pre-infection memory, which suggests that cross-reactive memory joined in. Contracting CD4+ clones sat mainly in CM and EM; CD8+ in EMRA.

Comment on this clonotype: What it binds is not known.

This CDR3 is 12 amino acids long. With V trimmed by 7 bases and J by 1 base, 1 base remained unmatched. TCRalpha and TCRbeta libraries used 5'RACE with constant-segment primers and UMIs. One entry per CDR3 protein, called by TCRdb with MiXCR from the 5' RACE reads. There are about 560,000 distinct CDR3 sequences in the sample; approximately 15% occur only once, and around 7.8% lies in the top ten. Sequencing was done on a sample of PBMCs or a T cell subset sorted from them (not recorded which). This chain connects TRBV23-1 to TRBJ2-7, with TRBD1 matching 7 bases. TRBV23-1 is known as an ORF, though its function is uncertain. This receptor was identified in an adult woman who had mild COVID-19 (a few samples of this study predate the infection). Cell type and time point are not known. In DNA, the CDR3 is TGCGCCAGCACGGACAGGTCCTACGAGCAGTACTTC. It translates to CASTDRSYEQYF.